These T cell receptor beta chains were read from a single sample in a study of blood T cell repertoires in COVID-19. Using immunoSEQ multiplex PCR, the repertoire was profiled, and TCRdb retains in-frame clones only, with some absent. This table has fewer than 150,000 clones, approximately 90% appearing once. The sequenced sample consisted of peripheral blood. These receptors all come from a woman aged 80 or over with acute or convalescent COVID-19. Both conserved end residues are part of each CDR3. The order of the fields is CDR3 DNA, CDR3 protein, clone size, D gene, V gene, J gene. The D gene is left open where the match is weak. Some rows have no size entry. The others give once, few or many, or a class for an expanded clone.

CDR3nt: TGTGCCAGTAGTATAGCCTGGGAGCGGAAGGGAGAGACCCAGTACTTC
CDR3aa: CASSIAWERKGETQYF
abundance: .
d_gene: .
v_gene: TRBV19
j_gene: TRBJ2-5

CDR3nt: TGTGCCAGCAGTGAACGAGGACAGGCCAAACTGTTTTTT
CDR3aa: CASSERGQAKLFF
abundance: .
d_gene: TRBD1
v_gene: TRBV6-1
j_gene: TRBJ1-4

CDR3nt: TGTGCCAGCAGTTTATCCAGGGTGCGATCACCCCTCCACTTT
CDR3aa: CASSLSRVRSPLHF
abundance: .
d_gene: .
v_gene: TRBV27
j_gene: TRBJ1-6

CDR3nt: TGTGCCAGCAGCCCTAGCGGGGCGGGTTACAATGAGCAGTTCTTC
CDR3aa: CASSPSGAGYNEQFF
abundance: .
d_gene: TRBD2
v_gene: TRBV9
j_gene: TRBJ2-1

CDR3nt: TGCAGTGCTAGTAGTTTTCTGGCGGGAGGGTACAATGAGCAGTTCTTC
CDR3aa: CSASSFLAGGYNEQFF
abundance: .
d_gene: TRBD2
v_gene: TRBV20-1
j_gene: TRBJ2-1

CDR3nt: TGCGCCAGCAGCCCGGGAGGGGCGCAAGAGACCCAGTACTTC
CDR3aa: CASSPGGAQETQYF
abundance: .
d_gene: TRBD2
v_gene: TRBV5-1
j_gene: TRBJ2-5

CDR3nt: TGTGCCAGCAGCCGGGACAGGGCATATGGCTACACCTTC
CDR3aa: CASSRDRAYGYTF
abundance: .
d_gene: TRBD1
v_gene: TRBV11-2
j_gene: TRBJ1-2

CDR3nt: TGTGCCAGCAGTTTTAGGGGCCGCATCGGCTACACCTTC
CDR3aa: CASSFRGRIGYTF
abundance: .
d_gene: .
v_gene: TRBV12-3/TRBV12-4
j_gene: TRBJ1-2

CDR3nt: TGTGCCAGCTCAAGAACCATTTCAGAGGACTACGAGCAGTACTTC
CDR3aa: CASSRTISEDYEQYF
abundance: .
d_gene: .
v_gene: TRBV18
j_gene: TRBJ2-7

CDR3nt: TGTGCCAGCAGCTTTCTAAGTAGCGGGAGCTCCTACGAGCAGTACTTC
CDR3aa: CASSFLSSGSSYEQYF
abundance: .
d_gene: TRBD2
v_gene: TRBV7-9
j_gene: TRBJ2-7

CDR3nt: TGTGCCAGCAGCTTTTCCTCCACTGAAGCTTTCTTT
CDR3aa: CASSFSSTEAFF
abundance: .
d_gene: .
v_gene: TRBV13
j_gene: TRBJ1-1

CDR3nt: TGTGCCAGCAGCTTAGTGGGGACTAGCGGATACAATGAGCAGTTCTTC
CDR3aa: CASSLVGTSGYNEQFF
abundance: .
d_gene: TRBD2
v_gene: TRBV7-2
j_gene: TRBJ2-1

CDR3nt: TGTGCCAGCAGCTTAGGGGGACTGAACTATGGCTACACCTTC
CDR3aa: CASSLGGLNYGYTF
abundance: .
d_gene: .
v_gene: TRBV7-2
j_gene: TRBJ1-2

CDR3nt: TGTGCCAGCAGCCCCCAGGGGGCAACCTACGAGCAGTACTTC
CDR3aa: CASSPQGATYEQYF
abundance: once
d_gene: TRBD1
v_gene: TRBV5-4
j_gene: TRBJ2-7

CDR3nt: TGTGCCACCAGCAGAGGGGCCGCTGAAAAACTGTTTTTT
CDR3aa: CATSRGAAEKLFF
abundance: .
d_gene: .
v_gene: TRBV15
j_gene: TRBJ1-4

CDR3nt: TGTGCCAGCAGTGGGACTAGCGCCCACAATGAGCAGTTCTTC
CDR3aa: CASSGTSAHNEQFF
abundance: .
d_gene: TRBD2
v_gene: TRBV2
j_gene: TRBJ2-1

CDR3nt: TGTGCCTGGAGTGTACGGACAGGCCCCAAGGGGCAGTTCTTC
CDR3aa: CAWSVRTGPKGQFF
abundance: .
d_gene: TRBD1
v_gene: TRBV30
j_gene: TRBJ2-1

CDR3nt: TGTGCCAGCTCACCGACATTACGTACCTACGAGCAGTACTTC
CDR3aa: CASSPTLRTYEQYF
abundance: .
d_gene: .
v_gene: TRBV18
j_gene: TRBJ2-7

CDR3nt: TGTGCCAGTAGTATAGCGACAGGGAGTTGGGGAGCTTTCTTT
CDR3aa: CASSIATGSWGAFF
abundance: .
d_gene: TRBD1
v_gene: TRBV19
j_gene: TRBJ1-1

CDR3nt: TGCAGCGCCGTGGACATAAACTATGGCTACACCTTC
CDR3aa: CSAVDINYGYTF
abundance: .
d_gene: .
v_gene: TRBV29-1
j_gene: TRBJ1-2

CDR3nt: TGTGCCAGCACCCGGGGACAAATGAACACTGAAGCTTTCTTT
CDR3aa: CASTRGQMNTEAFF
abundance: .
d_gene: .
v_gene: TRBV6-5
j_gene: TRBJ1-1

CDR3nt: TGTGCCAGTACCGAGAGACAGACTAACTATGGCTACACCTTC
CDR3aa: CASTERQTNYGYTF
abundance: .
d_gene: .
v_gene: TRBV19
j_gene: TRBJ1-2

CDR3nt: TGTGCCAGCAGTGAAGGTCAGGGCGCGTACGAGCAGTACTTC
CDR3aa: CASSEGQGAYEQYF
abundance: .
d_gene: .
v_gene: TRBV2
j_gene: TRBJ2-7

CDR3nt: TGTGCCAGCAGCGTAGAGGGGCAGGGGGCCTTTGGCTACACCTTC
CDR3aa: CASSVEGQGAFGYTF
abundance: .
d_gene: TRBD1
v_gene: TRBV2
j_gene: TRBJ1-2

CDR3nt: TGCGCCAGCAGCTTGGATGGGGGACAGGGCGGATCAGATACGCAGTATTTT
CDR3aa: CASSLDGGQGGSDTQYF
abundance: .
d_gene: TRBD1
v_gene: TRBV5-1
j_gene: TRBJ2-3

CDR3nt: TGTGCCAGCACCGCCGGTACTTACGGGGAAGCTTTCTTT
CDR3aa: CASTAGTYGEAFF
abundance: .
d_gene: .
v_gene: TRBV25-1
j_gene: TRBJ1-1

CDR3nt: TGTGCCAGCAGCGTAGCAGGTAGTGAGCAGTTCTTC
CDR3aa: CASSVAGSEQFF
abundance: once
d_gene: .
v_gene: TRBV9
j_gene: TRBJ2-1

CDR3nt: TGTGCCAGCAGCTTTTCAGTGAACACTGAAGCTTTCTTT
CDR3aa: CASSFSVNTEAFF
abundance: once
d_gene: .
v_gene: TRBV11-2
j_gene: TRBJ1-1

CDR3nt: TGTGCCAGCAGTGAAAACCGGGGATGGAACACTGAAGCTTTCTTT
CDR3aa: CASSENRGWNTEAFF
abundance: few
d_gene: .
v_gene: TRBV6-1
j_gene: TRBJ1-1

CDR3nt: TGTGCCAGTAGTACCAACCCCGGGGGTCGCGTAAGTTCACCCCTCCACTTT
CDR3aa: CASSTNPGGRVSSPLHF
abundance: once
d_gene: .
v_gene: TRBV19
j_gene: TRBJ1-6

CDR3nt: TGTGCCAGCAGTCTGGACATCGGCGGGGCCAATCAGCCCCAGCATTTT
CDR3aa: CASSLDIGGANQPQHF
abundance: .
d_gene: .
v_gene: TRBV5-5
j_gene: TRBJ1-5

CDR3nt: TGTGCCGCATCAAATACCGGGACAGGGGATTACTATGGCTACACCTTC
CDR3aa: CAASNTGTGDYYGYTF
abundance: few
d_gene: TRBD1
v_gene: TRBV19
j_gene: TRBJ1-2

CDR3nt: TGCGCCAGCGGTAGCCAATCGGTCACAGATACGCAGTATTTT
CDR3aa: CASGSQSVTDTQYF
abundance: .
d_gene: .
v_gene: TRBV5-1
j_gene: TRBJ2-3

CDR3nt: TGTGCCAGCAGTTCTGGACAGGGAAATGAAGCTTTCTTT
CDR3aa: CASSSGQGNEAFF
abundance: .
d_gene: TRBD1
v_gene: TRBV6-5
j_gene: TRBJ1-1

CDR3nt: TGTGCCAGCAGCCCCCGTGGCGGGCGCGCGGATGAGCAGTTCTTC
CDR3aa: CASSPRGGRADEQFF
abundance: .
d_gene: .
v_gene: TRBV9
j_gene: TRBJ2-1

CDR3nt: TGTGCCAGCAGCTTAGCTCGACTCTACAATGAGCAGTTCTTC
CDR3aa: CASSLARLYNEQFF
abundance: .
d_gene: .
v_gene: TRBV7-8
j_gene: TRBJ2-1

CDR3nt: TGTGCCAGCAGCTTAAGGAGACAGGGGGCCGGTACTGAAGCTTTCTTT
CDR3aa: CASSLRRQGAGTEAFF
abundance: .
d_gene: TRBD1
v_gene: TRBV7-3
j_gene: TRBJ1-1

CDR3nt: TGTGCCAGCAGCTTAATAGAGGATCAGCCCCAGCATTTT
CDR3aa: CASSLIEDQPQHF
abundance: .
d_gene: .
v_gene: TRBV7-9
j_gene: TRBJ1-5

CDR3nt: TGTGCCAGCAGTTCATCCCCGACGGGAAGCGCGGACTATGGCTACACCTTC
CDR3aa: CASSSSPTGSADYGYTF
abundance: .
d_gene: .
v_gene: TRBV5-4
j_gene: TRBJ1-2

CDR3nt: TGTGCCAGCAGCTCGGGACTAGCGGGGCCGACCTACGAGCAGTACTTC
CDR3aa: CASSSGLAGPTYEQYF
abundance: .
d_gene: TRBD2
v_gene: TRBV3-1/TRBV3-2
j_gene: TRBJ2-7

CDR3nt: TGCGCCAGCAGCGTGGGACAGGGGGATATCAATGAGCAGTTCTTC
CDR3aa: CASSVGQGDINEQFF
abundance: .
d_gene: TRBD1
v_gene: TRBV5-1
j_gene: TRBJ2-1

CDR3nt: TGTGCCAGTAGACCCGGGACGGGAGGGACAGATACGCAGTATTTT
CDR3aa: CASRPGTGGTDTQYF
abundance: .
d_gene: TRBD2
v_gene: TRBV19
j_gene: TRBJ2-3

CDR3nt: TGTGCCGCCGGAGGAACTCTATCCATTGCTAACTATGGCTACACCTTC
CDR3aa: CAAGGTLSIANYGYTF
abundance: .
d_gene: .
v_gene: TRBV5-4
j_gene: TRBJ1-2

CDR3nt: TGTGCCAGCAGTCTCTACAATGAGCAGTTCTTC
CDR3aa: CASSLYNEQFF
abundance: .
d_gene: .
v_gene: TRBV12-3/TRBV12-4
j_gene: TRBJ2-1

CDR3nt: TGTGCCAGCAGCTTAAGGGGACTAGCGGGGGGAGGCGGTACGCAGTATTTT
CDR3aa: CASSLRGLAGGGGTQYF
abundance: once
d_gene: TRBD2
v_gene: TRBV7-3
j_gene: TRBJ2-3

CDR3nt: TGTGCCAGCAGCCAGGGCTCTGGGCTATGGGGCTACACCTTC
CDR3aa: CASSQGSGLWGYTF
abundance: .
d_gene: .
v_gene: TRBV16
j_gene: TRBJ1-2

CDR3nt: TGTGCCAGCTCACCACCATACAGGAGCTCCTACAATGAGCAGTTCTTC
CDR3aa: CASSPPYRSSYNEQFF
abundance: .
d_gene: .
v_gene: TRBV18
j_gene: TRBJ2-1

CDR3nt: TGTGCCAGCAGTGAACCGGGACTCACTGGAAACACCATATATTTT
CDR3aa: CASSEPGLTGNTIYF
abundance: .
d_gene: .
v_gene: TRBV25-1
j_gene: TRBJ1-3

CDR3nt: TGTGCCACCAGCAGAGATTTGACAGTCTATGGCTACACCTTC
CDR3aa: CATSRDLTVYGYTF
abundance: .
d_gene: .
v_gene: TRBV15
j_gene: TRBJ1-2

CDR3nt: TGTGCCAGCTGGGGGACAGCTTTTCCCTATGGCTACACCTTC
CDR3aa: CASWGTAFPYGYTF
abundance: .
d_gene: TRBD1
v_gene: TRBV27
j_gene: TRBJ1-2